Listed here are 28 T cell receptor beta chains from one sample, sequenced in a study of glioma-infiltrating T cells after dendritic cell vaccination. Clones were read by immunoSEQ multiplex PCR, and TCRdb kept only the in-frame ones, dropping some. The sample shows about 64,000 clones, 75% to 90% of them seen only once. The sequenced sample was blood, obtained before dendritic cell vaccination. Receptors originate from a human donor with glioblastoma.

Only a few counts were recorded for this clone. V and J are TRBV6-6 and TRBJ2-1; D gene uncertain. Germline-derived CDR1 and CDR2 are MNHNY and SVGAGI (reference sequence). Trimming took off 4 bases at V and 8 bases at J, with 15 bases between the two ends. The CDR3 has 14 amino acids. The DNA for the CDR3 is TGTGCCAGCAGTTCCCCTCCAGCAGACTATGAGCAGTTCTTC. Its protein product is CASSSPPADYEQFF.

This clone has just one count. The chain couples TRBV29-1 to TRBJ1-1; D possibly corresponds to TRBD1 (6 bases). This CDR3 has 14 residues. Trimming cost V 7 bases and J 6 bases, with 21 bases left between them. CDR1 SQVTM and CDR2 ANQGSEA come from the germline V gene. CDR3 loop: CSARGGSPSAEAFF. CDR3 nucleotides: TGCAGCGCCCGGGGGGGCAGCCCCAGCGCTGAAGCTTTCTTT.

The chain uses TRBV6-5 and TRBJ2-2, with a weak D call TRBD2 (5 bases). The CDR3 contains 14 residues. V was trimmed by 3 bases and J by 4 bases, leaving 9 bases between them. Germline V CDR1 and CDR2: MNHEY, SVGAGI. The CDR3 DNA reads TGTGCCAGCAGTTATTATGGAGGCACCGGGGAGCTGTTTTTT. Its translation: CASSYYGGTGELFF.

This clone was counted a single time. The V and J genes are TRBV5-1 and TRBJ2-1, with D unresolved. The CDR3 has 15 amino acids. Germline CDR1 and CDR2: SGHRS and YFSETQ. The V and J ends lost 3 bases and 0 bases respectively, with 10 bases between them. The CDR3 here is CASSSQSSSYNEQFF. CDR3 nucleotides: TGCGCCAGCAGCTCGCAATCCAGCTCCTACAATGAGCAGTTCTTC. The whole variable domain, remainder taken from reference TRBV5-1 and TRBJ2-1, is KAGVTQTPRYLIKTRGQQVTLSCSPISGHRSVSWYQQTPGQGLQFLFEYFSETQRNKGNFPGRFSGRQFSNSRSEMNVSTLELGDSALYLCASSSQSSSYNEQFFGPGTRLTVL.

V gene TRBV7-2 combines with J gene TRBJ2-1; no clear D. The CDR3 spans 13 residues. Trimming removed 0 bases at V and 9 bases at J, with 9 bases between. The germline gives CDR1 SGHTA, CDR2 FQGNSA. DNA for the CDR3: TGTGCCAGCAGCTTAGCGCATAGGAGTGAGCAGTTCTTC. It yields the protein CASSLAHRSEQFF.

This rearrangement joins TRBV29-1 to TRBJ2-3, with TRBD1 matching over 7 bases. The CDR3 loop spans 12 amino acids. The ends lost 5 bases at V and 4 bases at J; junction bases unmatched: 3. Germline V lookup: CDR1 SQVTM, CDR2 ANQGSEA. The CDR3 region is CSVRQGADTQYF. The CDR3 nucleotides read TGCAGCGTTAGACAGGGCGCAGATACGCAGTATTTT.

The rearrangement uses TRBV7-9 and TRBJ2-1; 7 positions match TRBD2. From germline, CDR1 is SEHNR and CDR2 FQNEAQ (reference sequence). J lost 8 bases, V lost 3 bases, and 7 bases had no gene match. This CDR3 region has 14 residues. The CDR3 DNA is TGTGCCAGCAGCTTTACGGGGGGAATTGATGAGCAGTTCTTC. This gives the protein CASSFTGGIDEQFF.

V usage is TRBV30 and J usage is TRBJ2-5; D perhaps matches TRBD1 (6 bases). This CDR3 has 15 amino acids. V lost 1 base and J lost 5, with 17 bases in between. Germline CDR1 reads GTSNPN; CDR2 reads SVGIG (reference sequence). Here the CDR3 DNA reads TGTGCCTGGAGTGATGGCAGGGGCTGGAAGGAGACCCAGTACTTC. The encoded protein is CAWSDGRGWKETQYF.

V usage is TRBV11-2 and J usage is TRBJ2-5; tentatively, D is TRBD2 (5 bases). The V end was cut by 0 bases, the J end by 2 bases, with 7 bases between. CDR3 size: 14 residues. Germline lookup yields CDR1 SGHAT and CDR2 FQNNGV. The CDR3 sequence: CASSLDREQETQYF. The CDR3 DNA reads TGTGCCAGCAGCTTAGATAGGGAGCAAGAGACCCAGTACTTC.

The chain employs TRBV19 and TRBJ2-5, with 10 bases that match TRBD1. The DNA end is a closer match to TRBJ2-7, so the J assignment may be wrong. Germline values: CDR1 LNHDA, CDR2 SQIVND (reference sequence). This CDR3 contains 15 residues. The CDR3 DNA is TGTGCCAGTAGTTCGCCGGGACAGGGGTCCTACGAGCAGTACTTC. It codes for CASSSPGQGSYEQYF.

The chain employs TRBV20-1 and TRBJ2-7; D might be TRBD2 (5 bases). The CDR3 extends over 11 amino acids. V was cut by 8 bases and J by 0 bases, with 8 bases left in between. Germline V gives CDR1 DFQATT, CDR2 SNEGSKA (reference sequence). CDR3 sequence: CSTGNSYEQYF. The CDR3 region has the DNA TGCAGTACGGGAAACTCCTACGAGCAGTACTTC.

This chain uses TRBV19 with TRBJ2-3, with D perhaps matching TRBD2 (6 bases). V lost 5 bases to trimming and J lost 3 bases, with 18 bases between them. Germline values: CDR1 LNHDA, CDR2 SQIVND (reference sequence). CDR3 size: 16 residues. Here the CDR3 DNA reads TGTGCCAGTAGTCCCCGGCGGGACGGACAAACAGATACGCAGTATTTT. Translating gives CASSPRRDGQTDTQYF.

J is TRBJ2-5 and V is TRBV7-9; possible D gene TRBD1, 7 bases. Between the trimmed V and J ends, which lost 11 bases and 1 base, there was a span of 11 bases. Germline CDR1 and CDR2: SEHNR and FQNEAQ (reference sequence). This CDR3 comprises 12 residues. CDR3 in amino acids: CAGGDSQETQYF. The CDR3, as DNA: TGTGCCGGAGGGGACAGCCAAGAGACCCAGTACTTC.

The chain carries TRBV6-5 and TRBJ1-2, with TRBD1 as a possible D gene (6 bases). There are 13 residues in the CDR3. Per the germline V gene, CDR1 is MNHEY and CDR2 is SVGAGI. Between the trimmed V and J ends, which lost 2 bases and 8 bases, there was a span of 12 bases. Here the CDR3 reads CASSYGRGRGYTF. As DNA, the CDR3 is TGTGCCAGCAGTTACGGCAGGGGCAGGGGCTACACCTTC.

The chain employs TRBV19 and TRBJ2-1; possibly TRBD2 for D (6 bases). V was clipped by 2 bases and J by 6 bases, with 14 bases between them. This CDR3 has 15 amino acids. Germline V CDR1 and CDR2: LNHDA, SQIVND (reference sequence). The CDR3 spells CASSIRAGQFNEQFF. The CDR3 DNA sequence: TGTGCCAGTAGTATACGGGCGGGGCAGTTCAATGAGCAGTTCTTC.

The CDR3 sequence: CASPGITEAFF. The CDR3 nucleotides are TGTGCCAGCCCAGGGATCACTGAAGCTTTCTTT. The chain uses TRBV5-8 and TRBJ1-1; a possible D gene is TRBD1 (5 bases). This CDR3 region has 11 residues. Germline V gene sequence: CDR1 SGHTS, CDR2 YDEGEE. With 7 bases removed from V and 4 bases from J, the gap between germline ends came to 8 bases. The variable domain in full, completed from reference TRBV5-8 and TRBJ1-1, reads EAGVTQSPTHLIKTRGQQATLRCSPISGHTSVYWYQQALGLGLQFLLWYDEGEERNRGNFPPRFSGRQFPNYSSELNVNALELEDSALYLCASPGITEAFFGQGTRLTVV.

The chain couples TRBV30 to TRBJ2-5, with 7 bases fitting TRBD2. The CDR3 is made up of 16 amino acids. Germline V gene data show CDR1 as GTSNPN and CDR2 as SVGIG (reference sequence). Unmatched junction bases numbered 10, after V lost 0 bases and J lost 3 bases. The DNA for the CDR3 is TGTGCCTGGAGTGTTTCCACCCCTAGCGGTAAAGAGACCCAGTACTTC. It encodes CAWSVSTPSGKETQYF.

The chain recombines TRBV5-6 with TRBJ2-5, with TRBD1 matching over 9 bases. V lost 3 bases to trimming and J lost 4 bases; unmatched junction nucleotides: 10. CDR1 and CDR2 (germline): SGHDT, YYEEEE. The CDR3 spans 16 residues. CDR3 nucleotide sequence: TGTGCCAGCAGCTCCGGTCCCGGGACAGGGTTAGAGACCCAGTACTTC. Translating it yields CASSSGPGTGLETQYF.

This rearrangement joins TRBV6-1 to TRBJ1-3, with a weak D call TRBD1 (5 bases). The CDR3 sequence is 14 residues long. The V end was cut by 6 bases, the J end by 3 bases, with 12 bases between. Germline V CDR1 and CDR2: MNHNS, SASEGT. The CDR3 DNA reads as TGTGCCAGCAGAGTCCTCAGGGTTGGAAACACCATATATTTT. Protein product: CASRVLRVGNTIYF.

V is TRBV27 and J is TRBJ2-7; possibly TRBD1 for D (6 bases). V shed 6 bases and J shed 3 bases, with 18 bases lying between them. The CDR3 runs to 15 residues. Germline CDR1 is MNHEY and CDR2 is SMNVEV (reference sequence). CDR3 sequence: CASSKTPGQNYEQYF. The DNA for the CDR3 is TGTGCCAGCAGCAAAACGCCCGGACAGAACTACGAGCAGTACTTC.

The V and J genes are TRBV2 and TRBJ2-7, with a weak D call TRBD1 (6 bases). Germline loops: CDR1 SNHLY, CDR2 FYNNEI. V lost 3 bases and J lost 12, with 24 bases in between. This CDR3 contains 15 residues. CDR3 in amino acids: CASSEPGTSRARGYF. DNA for the CDR3: TGTGCCAGCAGTGAGCCCGGGACAAGCCGGGCCCGGGGGTACTTC.

The chain recombines TRBV18 with TRBJ2-5, with 10 bases lining up with TRBD2. With the DNA end fitting TRBJ2-7 better, the J assignment may be wrong. The germline V gene encodes CDR1 KGHSH and CDR2 LQKENI. CDR3 length: 16 amino acids. CDR3 DNA sequence: TGTGCCAGCTCACCAGACCTAGCGGGGGACTCCTACGAGCAGTACTTC. Its translation is CASSPDLAGDSYEQYF.

V and J are TRBV10-1 and TRBJ2-3; D possibly corresponds to TRBD1 (5 bases). V shed 4 bases and J shed 5 bases, with 16 bases lying between them. Germline V gene sequence: CDR1 WNHNN, CDR2 SYGVQD (reference sequence). This CDR3 spans 15 amino acids. In nucleotides, the CDR3 is TGCGCCAGCAGTGCTGGGGCCCAACCGGTAGATACGCAGTATTTT. This gives the protein CASSAGAQPVDTQYF.

This chain connects TRBV7-2 to TRBJ2-7; D might be TRBD1 (5 bases). This CDR3 is built from 16 residues. The V gene lost 1 base and the J gene lost 3 bases, with 16 bases spanning the gap. Germline V gene data show CDR1 as SGHTA and CDR2 as FQGNSA. The CDR3 bases are TGTGCCAGCAGCTTAGGGGTTCAGGGTCTCCTCTACGAGCAGTACTTC. The encoded protein is CASSLGVQGLLYEQYF.

This rearrangement joins TRBV19 to TRBJ1-2; 9 nucleotides agree with TRBD1. V shed 2 bases, J shed 6 bases, and the junction held 13 bases outside the gene matches. This CDR3 contains 17 residues. Germline lookup yields CDR1 LNHDA and CDR2 SQIVND (reference sequence). The CDR3 coding sequence is TGTGCCAGTAGTATATCCGGAGGGGGACAGGGCGACGATGGCTACACCTTC. It translates to CASSISGGGQGDDGYTF.

This clone was seen once. The chain links TRBV2 to TRBJ2-5; weak D call: TRBD2 (6 bases). The CDR3 covers 13 residues. V lost 8 bases and J 4 bases, leaving 14 bases between the germline ends. The germline V gene encodes CDR1 SNHLY and CDR2 FYNNEI. CDR3 sequence: CASEGGVRETQYF. The CDR3 DNA reads as TGTGCCAGCGAAGGCGGGGTTCGAGAGACCCAGTACTTC.

In its sample, this clone ranks as medium-sized. The genes are TRBV27 and TRBJ1-4; 7 positions match TRBD1. Unmatched junction bases numbered 11, after V lost 8 bases and J lost 8 bases. Germline values: CDR1 MNHEY, CDR2 SMNVEV (reference sequence). CDR3 size: 14 residues. CDR3 sequence: CASRRTGEFEKLFF. In nucleotides, the CDR3 is TGTGCCAGCCGCCGCACAGGGGAGTTCGAAAAACTGTTTTTT.

This chain links TRBV19 with TRBJ2-5, with D tentatively TRBD2 (6 bases). The V gene's germline CDR1 is LNHDA and CDR2 SQIVND (reference sequence). V shed 4 bases and J shed 2 bases, with 11 bases lying between them. CDR3 length equals 14 residues. The CDR3 sequence: CASSRAGTQETQYF. Written as DNA, the CDR3 is TGTGCCAGTAGTAGAGCAGGGACTCAAGAGACCCAGTACTTC.